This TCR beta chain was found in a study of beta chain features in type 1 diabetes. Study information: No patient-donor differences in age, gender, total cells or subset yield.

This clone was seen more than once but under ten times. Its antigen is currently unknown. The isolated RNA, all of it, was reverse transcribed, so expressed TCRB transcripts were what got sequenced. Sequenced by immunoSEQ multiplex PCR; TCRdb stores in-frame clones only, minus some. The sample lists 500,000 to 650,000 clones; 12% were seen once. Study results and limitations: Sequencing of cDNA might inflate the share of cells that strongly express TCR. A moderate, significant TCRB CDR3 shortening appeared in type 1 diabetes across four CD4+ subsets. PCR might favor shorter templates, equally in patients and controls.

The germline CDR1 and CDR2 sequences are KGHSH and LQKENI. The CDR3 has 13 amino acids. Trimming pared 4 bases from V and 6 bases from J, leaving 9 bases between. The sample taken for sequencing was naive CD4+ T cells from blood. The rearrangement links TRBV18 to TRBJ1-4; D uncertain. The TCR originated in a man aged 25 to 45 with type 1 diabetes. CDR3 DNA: TGTGCCAGCTCACGGAAGAGGGATGAAAAACTGTTTTTT. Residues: CASSRKRDEKLFF.